What follows are 9 T cell receptor beta chains derived from one specimen sequenced in a study of cytomegalovirus exposure and HLA in healthy donors. The PCR was carried out with 60 Vbeta primers and 13 Jbeta primers. This table comes from immunoSEQ multiplex PCR, and its TCRdb copy is limited to in-frame clones, with some not included. The sample includes approximately 95,000 clones, around four fifths of them seen just once. Sequencing was done on a sample of PBMCs. These receptor sequences come from a woman aged 40 to 50 in good health and CMV-seropositive.

The chain carries TRBV2 and TRBJ2-7; 10 positions agree with TRBD2. Per germline, CDR1 SNHLY and CDR2 FYNNEI. V shed 6 bases, J shed 3 bases, and the junction held 5 bases outside the gene matches. The CDR3 sequence is 14 residues long. As DNA, the CDR3 is TGTGCCAGCAGAGGACTAGCGGAGATCTACGAGCAGTACTTC. It specifies CASRGLAEIYEQYF. The full variable domain, completed using reference TRBV2 and TRBJ2-7, is EPEVTQTPSHQVTQMGQEVILRCVPISNHLYFYWYRQILGQKVEFLVSFYNNEISEKSEIFDDQFSVERPDGSNFTLKIRSTKLEDSAMYFCASRGLAEIYEQYFGPGTRLTVT.

V usage is TRBV6-5 and J usage is TRBJ1-1, with no clear D. Trimming cost V 2 bases and J 5 bases, with 6 bases left between them. The CDR3 covers 12 residues. Germline V lookup: CDR1 MNHEY, CDR2 SVGAGI. The CDR3 is CASSYRETEAFF. Written as DNA, the CDR3 is TGTGCCAGCAGTTACCGGGAGACTGAAGCTTTCTTT.

This clone was found a few times. The gene calls are TRBV25-1 and TRBJ1-4, with a possible D match to TRBD1 (5 bases). With 6 bases removed from V and 6 bases from J, the gap between germline ends came to 11 bases. Germline-derived CDR1 and CDR2 are MGHDK and SYGVNS. The CDR3 loop spans 13 amino acids. CDR3 region: CASSAGTYEKLFF. The DNA of the CDR3 is TGTGCCAGCAGCGCAGGGACTTATGAAAAACTGTTTTTT.

The V gene is TRBV5-6, the J gene TRBJ2-5; D perhaps matches TRBD2 (7 bases). The CDR3 is 15 residues long. Germline V CDR1 and CDR2: SGHDT, YYEEEE. V lost 3 bases to trimming and J lost 5 bases, with 17 bases between them. CDR3 in DNA: TGTGCCAGCAGCTCGAGCCGGGGGGCGCGGGAGACCCAGTACTTC. Its protein product is CASSSSRGARETQYF.

The chain joins TRBV5-1 to TRBJ1-2; D remains unclear. Germline V gene lookup returns CDR1 SGHRS and CDR2 YFSETQ. This CDR3 contains 14 residues. V was clipped by 0 bases and J by 8 bases, with 14 bases between them. CDR3 DNA sequence: TGCGCCAGCAGCTTGGGGGGAGGTGTAGGAGGCTACACCTTC. It is translated as CASSLGGGVGGYTF.

V gene TRBV10-3 combines with J gene TRBJ2-7; D is unresolved. Trimming cost V 4 bases and J 3 bases, with 10 bases left between them. Germline-derived CDR1 and CDR2 are ENHRY and SYGVKD. This CDR3 has 13 amino acids. The DNA for the CDR3 is TGTGCCATCAGTGGGGCATCAAACTACGAGCAGTACTTC. It translates to CAISGASNYEQYF.

This chain links TRBV10-3 with TRBJ2-3, with a weak D call TRBD1 (6 bases). The CDR3 is 16 amino acids. The germline V gene encodes CDR1 ENHRY and CDR2 SYGVKD. Trimming stripped 6 bases from V and 0 bases from J, with 16 bases between. The CDR3 DNA follows: TGTGCCATCAGGAGGGGGAGAGCGGTTAGCACAGATACGCAGTATTTT. Translation gives CAIRRGRAVSTDTQYF.

Of note for this clone: Sequence at one end of the junction differs from germline and may be a read error. The V and J genes are TRBV7-7 and TRBJ2-2; D unclear. Germline V CDR1 and CDR2: SSHAT, FNYEAQ (reference sequence). The CDR3 consists of 15 residues. The CDR3 loop is CASSAQTLDFGELFF. The CDR3 DNA reads as TGTGCTAGCAGCGCCCAGACGCTAGACTTCGGGGAGCTGTTTTTT.

The chain links TRBV19 to TRBJ2-7; no firm D call. Trimming took off 3 bases at V and 1 base at J, with 13 bases between the two ends. There are 15 residues in the CDR3. Per the germline V gene, CDR1 is LNHDA and CDR2 is SQIVND (reference sequence). CDR3 protein: CASSITAGDSYEQYF. CDR3 sequence (DNA): TGTGCCAGTAGTATCACGGCAGGCGATTCCTACGAGCAGTACTTC.